This paragraph reports one T cell receptor (beta chain). V gave up 3 bases and J gave up 4 bases, with 9 bases separating them. CDR1 is SGHDN, CDR2 FVKESK, per germline. The CDR3 covers 13 residues. The data were taken from a study of shared T cell receptors in the human thymus. Libraries were prepared by immunoSEQ multiplex PCR; TCRdb keeps only in-frame clonotypes and omits some of them. The profile shows some 660,000 clones, over 75% of them singletons. Separately, the same data were catalogued under a study of human thymus T cells. That work adds: Corrective surgery for congenital heart defects was being performed on the healthy Finnish infants who served as donors. Thymus tissue was removed during corrective cardiac surgery. V and J genes seemed to be used with bias in thymic and blood repertoires. Unrelated individuals reportedly shared highly overlapping thymic TCR repertoires.

The V call is TRBV14, the J call TRBJ1-2; maybe TRBD1 (5 bases). This receptor was obtained from a boy under two years old with a congenital heart defect. Sequenced input: thymocytes. CDR3 in DNA: TGTGCCAGCAGCCATGGGGCTGGCTATGGCTACACCTTC. It encodes CASSHGAGYGYTF.